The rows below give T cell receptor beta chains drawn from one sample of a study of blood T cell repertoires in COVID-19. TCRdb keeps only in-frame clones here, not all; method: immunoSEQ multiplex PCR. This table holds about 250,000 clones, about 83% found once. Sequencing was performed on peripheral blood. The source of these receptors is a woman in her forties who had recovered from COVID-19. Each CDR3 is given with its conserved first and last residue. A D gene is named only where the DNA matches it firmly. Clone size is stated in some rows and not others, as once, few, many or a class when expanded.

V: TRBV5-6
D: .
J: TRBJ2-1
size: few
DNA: TGTGCCAGCAGCCCCGAGGAACACTCCTACAATGAGCAGTTCTTC
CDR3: CASSPEEHSYNEQFF

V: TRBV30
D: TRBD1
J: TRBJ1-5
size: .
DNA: TGTGCCTGGAGTGTAGGACAGGCGGGCCAGCCCCAGCATTTT
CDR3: CAWSVGQAGQPQHF

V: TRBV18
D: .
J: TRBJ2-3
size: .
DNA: TGTGCCAGCTCACCACCTACCGCGACTTCTTCTAGCACAGATACGCAGTATTTT
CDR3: CASSPPTATSSSTDTQYF

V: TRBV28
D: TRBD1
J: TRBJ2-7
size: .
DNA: TGTGCCAGCACCGGCCAAGCCAGGGGGGAGCAGTACTTC
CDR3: CASTGQARGEQYF

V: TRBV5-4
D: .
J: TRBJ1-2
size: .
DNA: TGTGCCAGCAGCTTGAATACGGATTGGGGACCTTGGACAGCTTCCTATGGCTACACCTTC
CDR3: CASSLNTDWGPWTASYGYTF

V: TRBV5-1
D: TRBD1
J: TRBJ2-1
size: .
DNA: TGCGCCAGCAGCTTGGTAGGACAGGGGACCTACAATGAGCAGTTCTTC
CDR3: CASSLVGQGTYNEQFF

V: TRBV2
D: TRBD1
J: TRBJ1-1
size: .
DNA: TGTGCCAGCAGTCCCATCGGGACAGGGCAAATGAACACTGAAGCTTTCTTT
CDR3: CASSPIGTGQMNTEAFF

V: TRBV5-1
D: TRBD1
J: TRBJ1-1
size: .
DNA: TGCGCCAGCAGCTTGGGAACAGGGGGCATGGACACTGAAGCTTTCTTT
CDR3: CASSLGTGGMDTEAFF

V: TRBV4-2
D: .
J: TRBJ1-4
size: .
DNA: TGTGCCAGCAGCCTCGGACGGGGGGATGAAAAACTGTTTTTT
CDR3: CASSLGRGDEKLFF

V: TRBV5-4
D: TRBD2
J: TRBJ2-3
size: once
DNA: TGTGCCAGCAGCCCATTAACCCAGCGGGGATACACAGATACGCAGTATTTT
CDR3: CASSPLTQRGYTDTQYF

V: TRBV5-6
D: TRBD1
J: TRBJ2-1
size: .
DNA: TGTGCCAGCAGCTTGGTTGGGACAGGGGGCAATGAGCAGTTCTTC
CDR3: CASSLVGTGGNEQFF

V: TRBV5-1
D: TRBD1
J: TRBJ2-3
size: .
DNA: TGCGCCAGCAGCAGCAGACAGGGGGATTACACAGATACGCAGTATTTT
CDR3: CASSSRQGDYTDTQYF

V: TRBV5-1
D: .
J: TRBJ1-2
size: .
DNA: TGCGCCAGCAGCTTGGGGGGCAGGGGTGACGGCTACACCTTC
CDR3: CASSLGGRGDGYTF

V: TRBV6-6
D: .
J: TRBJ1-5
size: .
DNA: TGTGCCAGCAGTTACTCGAGAAGATTACTTCAGCCCCAGCATTTT
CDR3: CASSYSRRLLQPQHF

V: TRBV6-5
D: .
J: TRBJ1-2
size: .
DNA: TGTGCCAGCAGCACCCGAGCGTCGGGCTACACCTTC
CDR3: CASSTRASGYTF

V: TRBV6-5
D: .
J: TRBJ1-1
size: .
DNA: TGTGCCATCTTCTGGCGAGGCACTGAAGCTTTCTTT
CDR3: CAIFWRGTEAFF

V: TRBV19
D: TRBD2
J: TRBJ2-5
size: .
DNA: TGTGCCAGTAGTATGACTAGCGGGGTAGAGACCCAGTACTTC
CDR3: CASSMTSGVETQYF

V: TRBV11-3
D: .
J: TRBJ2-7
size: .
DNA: TGTGCCAGCAGCTTAGGTTCCAGCTCCTACGAGCAGTACTTC
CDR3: CASSLGSSSYEQYF

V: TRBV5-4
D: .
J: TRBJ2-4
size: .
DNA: TGTGCCAGCAGCTCGAGGGGCGGGACCTCAAACATTCAGTACTTC
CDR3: CASSSRGGTSNIQYF

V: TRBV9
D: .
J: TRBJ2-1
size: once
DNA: TGTGCCAGCAGCGATAGAGGACTACCCTACAATGAGCAGTTCTTC
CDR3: CASSDRGLPYNEQFF

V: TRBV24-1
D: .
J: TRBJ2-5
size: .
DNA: TGTGCCACCAGTCTACAGGGTGAGGAGACCCAGTACTTC
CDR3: CATSLQGEETQYF

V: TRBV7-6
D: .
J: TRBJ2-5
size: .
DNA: TGTGCCAGCAGCTTTCTTTCCCAGGGACTTAAAGAGACCCAGTACTTC
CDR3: CASSFLSQGLKETQYF

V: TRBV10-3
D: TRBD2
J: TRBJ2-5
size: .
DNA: TGTGCCGGGGGGGAGGGAGAGACCCAGTACTTC
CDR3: CAGGEGETQYF

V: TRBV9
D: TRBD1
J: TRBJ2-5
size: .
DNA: TGTGCCAGCAGCGTTGGGACAGGGGCCTCCCAAGAGACCCAGTACTTC
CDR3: CASSVGTGASQETQYF

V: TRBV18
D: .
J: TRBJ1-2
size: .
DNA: TGTGCCAGCTCATTACCTTCGACCGGGGGGGATGGCTACACCTTC
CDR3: CASSLPSTGGDGYTF

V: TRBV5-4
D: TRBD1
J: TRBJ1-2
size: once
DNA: TGTGCCAGCAGCCAGGGACAGTACAACTATGGCTACACCTTC
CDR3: CASSQGQYNYGYTF

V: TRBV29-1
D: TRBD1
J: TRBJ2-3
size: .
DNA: TGCAGCGTCAGGACAGGAATCTACCTTTATTCAGATACGCAGTATTTT
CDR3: CSVRTGIYLYSDTQYF

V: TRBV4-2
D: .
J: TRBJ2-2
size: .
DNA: TGTGCCAGCAGCCAAGATCCCCGAATTTCAGGGCTAGCGAGCACCGGGGAGCTGTTTTTT
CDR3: CASSQDPRISGLASTGELFF

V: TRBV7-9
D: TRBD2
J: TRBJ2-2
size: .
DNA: TGTGCCAGCACCCGTCCTGCCAGCGGGGCTTCTGGGGAGCTGTTTTTT
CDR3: CASTRPASGASGELFF

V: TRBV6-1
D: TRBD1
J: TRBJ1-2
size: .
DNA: TGTGCCAGCAGTTCGCCTCCGGGACAGGGAGGCTACACCTTC
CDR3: CASSSPPGQGGYTF

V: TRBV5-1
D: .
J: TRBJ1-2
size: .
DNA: TGCGCCAGCAGCTTTGGTAGTCAGGGGTCTAACTATGGCTACACCTTC
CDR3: CASSFGSQGSNYGYTF

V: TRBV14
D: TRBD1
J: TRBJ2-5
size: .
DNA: TGTGCCAGCAGCCCACAGGGGTCCAGAGGGGAGACCCAGTACTTC
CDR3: CASSPQGSRGETQYF

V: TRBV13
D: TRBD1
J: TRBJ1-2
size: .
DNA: TGTGCCAGCAGCTTAAAGACAGGGGTAAATGGCTACACCTTC
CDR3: CASSLKTGVNGYTF

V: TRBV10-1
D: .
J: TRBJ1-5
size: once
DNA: TGCGCCAGCAGTCTCGAGGCAGTCAGCAATCAGCCCCAGCATTTT
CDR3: CASSLEAVSNQPQHF